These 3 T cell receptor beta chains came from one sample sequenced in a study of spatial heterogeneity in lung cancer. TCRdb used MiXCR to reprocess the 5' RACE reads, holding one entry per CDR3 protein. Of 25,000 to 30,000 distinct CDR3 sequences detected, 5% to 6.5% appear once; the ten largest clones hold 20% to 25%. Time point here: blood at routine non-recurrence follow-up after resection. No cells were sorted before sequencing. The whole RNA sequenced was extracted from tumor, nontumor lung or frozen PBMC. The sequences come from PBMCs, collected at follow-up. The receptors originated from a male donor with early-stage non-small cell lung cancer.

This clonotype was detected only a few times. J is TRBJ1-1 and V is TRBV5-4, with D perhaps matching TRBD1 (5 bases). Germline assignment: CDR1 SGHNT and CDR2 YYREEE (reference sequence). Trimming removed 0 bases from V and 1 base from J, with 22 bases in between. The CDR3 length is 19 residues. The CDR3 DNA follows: TGTGCCAGCAGCTTGGCCTTCGGGTCAGGGAGAGGGGCGAACACTGAAGCTTTCTTT. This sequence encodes CASSLAFGSGRGANTEAFF.

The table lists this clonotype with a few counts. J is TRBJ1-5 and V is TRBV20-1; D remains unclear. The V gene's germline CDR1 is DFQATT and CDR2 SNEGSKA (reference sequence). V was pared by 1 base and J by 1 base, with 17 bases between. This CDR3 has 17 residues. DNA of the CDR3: TGCAGTGCTAGAGCGCGTACCCCGGAGGAGAGCAATCAGCCCCAGCATTTT. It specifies CSARARTPEESNQPQHF.

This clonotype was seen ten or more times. This chain's CDR3 is CASSRRGSTDTQYF. As DNA, the CDR3 is TGCGCCAGCAGCCGGCGGGGCTCCACAGATACGCAGTATTTT. V usage is TRBV5-1 and J usage is TRBJ2-3; a possible D gene is TRBD2 (6 bases). The CDR3 has 14 residues. V lost 4 bases, J lost 2 bases, and 11 bases lay in between. Per germline, CDR1 SGHRS and CDR2 YFSETQ.